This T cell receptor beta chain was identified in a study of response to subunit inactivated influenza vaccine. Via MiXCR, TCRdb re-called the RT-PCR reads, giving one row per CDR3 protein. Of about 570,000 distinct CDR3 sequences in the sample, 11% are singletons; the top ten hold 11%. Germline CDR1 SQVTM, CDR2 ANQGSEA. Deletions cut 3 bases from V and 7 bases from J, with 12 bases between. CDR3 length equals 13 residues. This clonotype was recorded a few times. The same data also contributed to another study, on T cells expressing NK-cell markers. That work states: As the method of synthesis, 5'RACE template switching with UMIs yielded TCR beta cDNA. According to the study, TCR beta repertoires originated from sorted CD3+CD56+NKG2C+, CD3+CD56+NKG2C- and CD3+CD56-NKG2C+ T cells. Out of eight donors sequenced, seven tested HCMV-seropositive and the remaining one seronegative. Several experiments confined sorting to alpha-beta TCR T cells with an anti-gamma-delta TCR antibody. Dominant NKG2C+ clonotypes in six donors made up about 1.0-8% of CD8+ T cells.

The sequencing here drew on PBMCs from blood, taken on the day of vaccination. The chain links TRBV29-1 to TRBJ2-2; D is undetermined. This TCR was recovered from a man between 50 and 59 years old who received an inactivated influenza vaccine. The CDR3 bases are TGCAGCGTTGACAACGGTTGGGGCGGGGAGCTGTTTTTT. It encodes CSVDNGWGGELFF.